The rows below give T cell receptor beta chains drawn from one sample of a study of T cell repertoires in ileal Crohn's disease. Sequencing was performed with immunoSEQ multiplex PCR; in TCRdb, only in-frame clones are kept and a portion is missing. The sample consists of 2,500 to 3,500 clones, 80% to 90% of them appearing once. Sequenced sample: ileal tissue. The receptors derive from an adult with Crohn's disease. Both conserved end residues are part of each CDR3. The D gene is left open where the match is weak. Some rows have no size entry. The others give once, few or many, or a class for an expanded clone.

TRBV10-3	few	NA	TRBJ2-3	CAISEPEVAADTQYF	TGTGCCATCAGTGAGCCTGAGGTAGCAGCAGATACGCAGTATTTT
TRBV5-1	NA	NA	TRBJ2-1	CASRPVGGSSYNEQFF	TGCGCCAGCAGACCTGTGGGGGGTAGCTCCTACAATGAGCAGTTCTTC
TRBV7-9	few	NA	TRBJ2-7	CASSLYGTDEQYF	TGTGCCAGCAGCCTTTATGGGACCGACGAGCAGTACTTC
TRBV7-7	NA	NA	TRBJ2-2	CASSTGTNTGELFF	TGTGCCAGCAGCACCGGGACGAACACCGGGGAGCTGTTTTTT
TRBV19	NA	TRBD2	TRBJ2-7	CASSLRTSHEQYF	TGTGCCAGTAGTCTTCGGACTAGCCACGAGCAGTACTTC
TRBV12-5	few	NA	TRBJ2-5	CASGAPGPDVETQYF	TGTGCTAGTGGAGCACCGGGACCGGATGTCGAGACCCAGTACTTC
TRBV21-1	NA	NA	TRBJ2-7	CASSPKPSSGDSYEQYF	TGTGCCAGCAGCCCTAAGCCTTCTAGCGGGGACAGCTACGAGCAGTACTTC
TRBV6-5	NA	TRBD1	TRBJ2-3	CASHGTGGVTDTQYF	TGTGCCAGCCACGGAACAGGGGGCGTCACAGATACGCAGTATTTT
TRBV18	NA	NA	TRBJ2-5	CASSGTFQETQYF	TGTGCCAGCTCAGGGACTTTCCAAGAGACCCAGTACTTC
TRBV7-6	NA	NA	TRBJ1-6	CASSSLRSYNSPLHF	TGTGCCAGCAGCTCATTACGCTCCTATAATTCACCCCTCCACTTT
TRBV5-5	NA	TRBD2	TRBJ2-7	CASSSGLAGRQGTYEQYF	TGTGCCAGCAGCAGCGGACTAGCGGGGCGTCAGGGAACCTACGAGCAGTACTTC
TRBV10-1	NA	TRBD2	TRBJ2-1	CASSDPAGGGTDEQFF	TGCGCCAGCAGTGATCCTGCTGGCGGGGGGACGGATGAGCAGTTCTTC
TRBV28	NA	TRBD1	TRBJ1-5	CASIFAGGLGQPQHF	TGTGCCAGCATTTTCGCAGGGGGCTTAGGTCAGCCCCAGCATTTT
TRBV7-9	NA	NA	TRBJ1-1	CASSQGPGRDTEAFF	TGTGCCAGCAGCCAAGGACCCGGCCGAGACACTGAAGCTTTCTTT
TRBV6-1	NA	TRBD2	TRBJ2-7	CASTRTSDTYEQYF	TGTGCCAGCACGAGGACTAGCGACACCTACGAGCAGTACTTC
TRBV5-1	NA	NA	TRBJ1-1	CASSFKGLAEAFF	TGCGCCAGCAGCTTCAAGGGGCTCGCTGAAGCTTTCTTT
TRBV7-9	NA	TRBD1	TRBJ1-2	CASSLSRTGGYTF	TGTGCCAGCAGCTTAAGCAGGACAGGGGGCTACACCTTC
TRBV6-5	few	NA	TRBJ2-7	CASSGRGSSYEQYF	TGTGCCAGCAGTGGACGGGGGAGCTCCTACGAGCAGTACTTC
TRBV11-2	NA	NA	TRBJ2-7	CASGAGASGNEQYF	TGTGCCAGCGGGGCCGGGGCAAGTGGGAACGAGCAGTACTTC
TRBV30	NA	NA	TRBJ2-7	CAWDRTPKSEQYF	TGTGCCTGGGACAGGACCCCCAAGAGCGAGCAGTACTTC
TRBV2	NA	NA	TRBJ2-5	CASSGPVGRETQYF	TGTGCCAGCAGCGGACCAGTGGGGCGGGAGACCCAGTACTTC
TRBV30	NA	TRBD1	TRBJ1-5	CAWSVGTGRQPQHF	TGTGCCTGGAGTGTCGGGACAGGGAGGCAGCCCCAGCATTTT
TRBV14	NA	NA	TRBJ2-5	CASSLPTTSPETQYF	TGTGCCAGCAGCCTGCCCACTACTAGTCCAGAGACCCAGTACTTC
TRBV27	once	NA	TRBJ2-5	CASSGGALQETQYF	TGTGCCAGCAGTGGGGGGGCTCTCCAAGAGACCCAGTACTTC
TRBV6-1	NA	NA	TRBJ2-5	CASSVGAETQYF	TGTGCCAGCAGTGTAGGGGCGGAGACCCAGTACTTC
TRBV4-2	NA	NA	TRBJ2-1	CASSQENEQFF	TGTGCCAGCAGCCAAGAGAATGAGCAGTTCTTC
TRBV6-5	few	TRBD1	TRBJ1-5	CASRRGQLSPSQHF	TGTGCCAGCCGCCGGGGACAGCTCTCCCCTTCCCAGCATTTT
TRBV20-1	NA	NA	TRBJ1-5	CSAAGNQPQHF	TGCAGTGCCGCGGGGAATCAGCCCCAGCATTTT
TRBV7-9	NA	NA	TRBJ2-7	CASSLESAYEQYF	TGTGCCAGCAGCTTAGAGTCAGCTTACGAGCAGTACTTC
TRBV6-6	NA	NA	TRBJ2-3	CASSSTGPGYTDTQYF	TGTGCCAGCAGCTCAACTGGTCCGGGGTACACAGATACGCAGTATTTT
TRBV10-3	NA	TRBD1	TRBJ1-5	CAISRQGGDQPQHF	TGTGCCATCAGCCGACAGGGGGGGGATCAGCCCCAGCATTTT
TRBV7-9	NA	NA	TRBJ2-1	CASSFLQTYNEQFF	TGTGCCAGCAGCTTTTTACAAACCTACAATGAGCAGTTCTTC
TRBV5-1	NA	NA	TRBJ1-2	CASSFTGISNYGYTF	TGCGCCAGCAGCTTTACCGGGATATCAAATTATGGCTACACCTTC
TRBV5-4	NA	TRBD2	TRBJ2-7	CASSSPIGERGGVHEQYF	TGTGCCAGCAGCTCCCCCATCGGGGAGCGGGGGGGAGTCCACGAGCAGTACTTC
TRBV30	NA	TRBD1	TRBJ2-7	CAWKDRGIYEQYF	TGTGCCTGGAAGGACAGGGGGATATACGAGCAGTACTTC
TRBV20-1	NA	NA	TRBJ1-4	CSGTKNEKLFF	TGCAGTGGGACAAAAAATGAAAAACTGTTTTTT
TRBV6-5	NA	TRBD1	TRBJ2-7	CASSPSESGTGSF	TGTGCCAGCAGTCCGTCCGAATCCGGGACAGGGAGCTTC
TRBV7-2	NA	NA	TRBJ1-1	CASSHNEGVRNTEAFF	TGTGCCAGCAGCCACAATGAAGGCGTTCGGAACACTGAAGCTTTCTTT
TRBV7-2	NA	TRBD2	TRBJ2-3	CASSPGLASDTQYF	TGTGCCAGCAGCCCGGGACTAGCCTCAGATACGCAGTATTTT
TRBV2	NA	NA	TRBJ1-5	CASRANRDNQPQHF	TGTGCCAGCAGGGCAAACAGGGATAATCAGCCCCAGCATTTT
TRBV2	NA	NA	TRBJ1-1	CASKGDNTEAFF	TGTGCCAGCAAAGGGGACAACACTGAAGCTTTCTTT
TRBV5-6	NA	NA	TRBJ1-1	CASSDAGRGETEAFF	TGTGCCAGCAGCGACGCTGGGAGAGGGGAGACTGAAGCTTTCTTT
TRBV6-9	NA	TRBD1	TRBJ1-2	CAGQGPYTF	TGTGCCGGACAGGGACCCTACACCTTC
TRBV27	NA	NA	TRBJ2-7	CASSGAVSRYEQYF	TGTGCCAGCAGTGGCGCGGTTTCCCGCTACGAGCAGTACTTC
TRBV21-1	once	NA	TRBJ2-3	CASSFVDSGGQSSTDTQYF	TGTGCCAGCAGCTTTGTCGATAGCGGAGGTCAATCTAGCACAGATACGCAGTATTTT